This is a list of T cell receptor beta chains from one sample in a study of monozygotic twins with inflammatory bowel disease. TCRdb reanalyzed the 5' RACE reads and collapses them to one entry per CDR3 protein, without DNA. The sample is made up of 400,000 to 500,000 distinct CDR3 sequences, and the top ten hold more than 2% of it. Material: blood. These receptors were taken from a human donor with ulcerative colitis or Crohn's disease, or a healthy co-twin of an affected twin (not recorded which). The CDR3 runs from the conserved cysteine through the conserved F or W.

v_gene	j_gene	CDR3aa
TRBV5-1	TRBJ2-5	CASSYGGTGGETQYF
TRBV11-2	TRBJ2-6	CASSLGGERVGPGANVLTF
TRBV6-2/TRBV6-3	TRBJ2-1	CASSYGLAGGKYNEQFF
TRBV5-4	TRBJ1-1	CASSLGGPSGTEAFF
TRBV12-3/TRBV12-4	TRBJ1-1	CASSAGQLNTEAFF
TRBV2	TRBJ2-2	CASSGSSGHTGELFF
TRBV20-1	TRBJ1-2	CSAIRDPRGGGYTF
TRBV2	TRBJ1-1	CASRDPGTGENTEAFF
TRBV6-4	TRBJ1-1	CASSVRVNTEAFF
TRBV12-3/TRBV12-4	TRBJ1-2	CASSLSSTGGVYGYTF
TRBV5-4	TRBJ2-7	CASSSRVAGRSEQYF
TRBV12-3/TRBV12-4	TRBJ2-2	CASSLGSGGELFF
TRBV27	TRBJ2-7	CASSLRQGPLGYEQYF
TRBV19	TRBJ2-5	CASSIGASGQETQYF
TRBV12-3/TRBV12-4	TRBJ2-5	CASSLGARETQYF
TRBV7-2	TRBJ1-4	CASSLRGPTAEKLFF
TRBV12-3/TRBV12-4	TRBJ1-2	CASSQPGQGARGYTF
TRBV2	TRBJ2-5	CASREVETQYF
TRBV28	TRBJ1-1	CASSFLALTGEGNTEAFF
TRBV4-2	TRBJ1-6	CASSGDVESSYNSPLHF
TRBV27	TRBJ2-7	CASRLNRERLDYEQYF
TRBV5-4	TRBJ2-5	CASSAGTGRGGEETQYF
TRBV20-1	TRBJ1-4	CSARDATGLNEKLFF
TRBV20-1	TRBJ1-6	CSARGGTGEGSPLHF
TRBV5-4	TRBJ2-7	CASSYPGTGEQYF
TRBV14	TRBJ2-1	CASSQVGTKRNEQFF
TRBV20-1	TRBJ2-3	CSALSGLAGGHSDTQYF
TRBV5-4	TRBJ2-1	CASSSAAGGENEQFF
TRBV3-1	TRBJ1-2	CASAWGSGYGYTF
TRBV29-1	TRBJ1-4	CSVTGAGTGGMNEKLFF
TRBV5-6	TRBJ1-1	CASRDGGGTEAFF
TRBV7-9	TRBJ1-1	CASSYALVNQRRVEAFF
TRBV30	TRBJ2-1	CAWNGLAGRYNEQFF
TRBV6-1	TRBJ1-5	CASLGRGYNQPQHF
TRBV9	TRBJ2-1	CASSGGLSNEQFF
TRBV27	TRBJ2-7	CASSNGRRNGNYEQYF
TRBV7-2	TRBJ2-7	CASSSHQQGVYEQYF
TRBV19	TRBJ2-1	CASSVRLAGGHNNEQFF
TRBV27	TRBJ1-1	CASSRSGGGLMNTEAFF
TRBV6-1	TRBJ2-2	CASSEARSGPTGELFF
TRBV27	TRBJ2-1	CASSAKDSYNEQFF
TRBV7-6	TRBJ1-3	CASSLSRLGSGNTIYF
TRBV2	TRBJ2-1	CASNRPEVVASNNEQFF
TRBV7-9	TRBJ1-2	CASSPPDSSYGYTF
TRBV5-1	TRBJ2-2	CASSPGTVRAGELFF
TRBV5-1	TRBJ1-3	CASSLAGQGDGTIYF
TRBV27	TRBJ2-5	CASSSSGGALETQYF
TRBV5-1	TRBJ2-5	CASSTGTGETQYF
TRBV12-3/TRBV12-4	TRBJ1-5	CASSLGGWNQPQHF
TRBV6-2/TRBV6-3	TRBJ2-3	CVSSQRVRGDTQYF
TRBV20-1	TRBJ2-4	CSESQVNKNIQYF